Listed below are T cell receptor beta chains from one sample, sequenced in a study of blood T cell repertoires in COVID-19. Assay used: immunoSEQ multiplex PCR; TCRdb lists only in-frame clones, some missing. Altogether 250,000 to 300,000 clones are present, around four fifths being singletons, with the ten largest covering less than 6%. The sequenced sample consisted of peripheral blood. The receptors come from a man between 60 and 75 years old who had recovered from COVID-19. CDR3s include the opening cysteine and the closing phenylalanine or tryptophan. Each record gives: clone size, D gene, J gene, V gene, CDR3 protein, CDR3 DNA. The D gene is left open where the match is weak. A clone size is listed for some rows: how often the clone was seen (once, few, many), or a class if it is expanded.

NA	NA	TRBJ1-5	TRBV28	CASTEVPKEQPQHF	TGTGCCAGCACCGAGGTCCCTAAGGAGCAGCCCCAGCATTTT
NA	TRBD2	TRBJ2-2	TRBV4-2	CASSQVGTSGGANTGELFF	TGTGCCAGCAGCCAAGTCGGGACTAGCGGGGGGGCAAACACCGGGGAGCTGTTTTTT
NA	NA	TRBJ2-7	TRBV19	CASRDSPGDEQYF	TGTGCCAGTAGGGACAGCCCAGGGGACGAGCAGTACTTC
NA	NA	TRBJ2-1	TRBV20-1	CSASLLGTSYNEQFF	TGCAGTGCTAGTCTTCTAGGGACATCCTACAATGAGCAGTTCTTC
NA	TRBD1	TRBJ1-5	TRBV18	CASSLGQGRKPQHF	TGTGCCAGCTCACTAGGACAGGGTAGAAAGCCCCAGCATTTT
NA	NA	TRBJ2-2	TRBV7-9	CASSLGAGGGELFF	TGTGCCAGCAGCTTAGGAGCCGGCGGCGGGGAGCTGTTTTTT
NA	TRBD2	TRBJ2-3	TRBV5-1	CASGLAVDTDTQYF	TGCGCCAGCGGACTAGCGGTGGACACAGATACGCAGTATTTT
NA	TRBD1	TRBJ1-2	TRBV7-2	CASSSRTGNYGYTF	TGTGCCAGCAGCTCCCGGACAGGGAACTATGGCTACACCTTC
NA	TRBD2	TRBJ2-3	TRBV28	CASSSTSGGDTQYF	TGTGCCAGCAGTTCAACTAGCGGGGGGGATACGCAGTATTTT
NA	TRBD2	TRBJ2-1	TRBV19	CASSLSGSSYNEQFF	TGTGCCAGTAGTCTCAGCGGGAGCTCCTACAATGAGCAGTTCTTC
NA	NA	TRBJ1-5	TRBV7-2	CASSTRGNQPQHF	TGTGCCAGCAGCACACGGGGCAATCAGCCCCAGCATTTT
NA	NA	TRBJ1-2	TRBV5-6	CASSLGRGLGYTF	TGTGCCAGCAGCCTGGGACGGGGTCTTGGCTACACCTTC
NA	NA	TRBJ1-2	TRBV6-1	CASSELTDRRRGGYTF	TGTGCCAGCAGTGAACTTACGGACAGAAGGCGTGGGGGCTACACCTTC
NA	TRBD2	TRBJ2-7	TRBV5-1	CASSITGTSDGEQYF	TGCGCCAGCAGCATAACCGGGACTAGCGACGGCGAGCAGTACTTC
NA	NA	TRBJ2-1	TRBV6-5	CASSPAGSSYNEQFF	TGTGCCAGCAGCCCCGCTGGTAGCTCCTACAATGAGCAGTTCTTC
NA	TRBD1	TRBJ2-4	TRBV6-5	CASSWDRGSGIQYF	TGTGCCAGCAGTTGGGACAGAGGTTCGGGCATTCAGTACTTC
few	NA	TRBJ2-7	TRBV4-1	CASSQAWGDSRWEQYF	TGCGCCAGCAGCCAAGCATGGGGGGATTCTCGGTGGGAGCAGTACTTC
NA	NA	TRBJ1-2	TRBV7-9	CASSPTNYGYTF	TGTGCCAGCAGCCCTACTAACTATGGCTACACCTTC